What follows is one T cell receptor (beta chain) and its context. The antigen is unknown. The source of the sample is a study of a mutant IDH1 vaccine in newly diagnosed glioma. Study at large: Standard pretreatment was either radiotherapy, temozolomide, or, for most, radiochemotherapy with temozolomide. Study results and caveats: Pseudoprogression appeared independent of alterations in top peripheral clonotypes.

As to time point: baseline, week 1 (first vaccination visit). The treatment is: pre-vaccination baseline after standard-of-care therapy. Each of the donors came in with new WHO grade 3 or 4 astrocytomas that were IDH1-mutant and ATRX-lost. Some clones are missing from TCRdb's copy, which holds only in-frame ones; the method was immunoSEQ multiplex PCR. The data hold approximately 92,000 clones, with roughly 77% observed a single time. The germline gives CDR1 ENHRY, CDR2 SYGVKD. This CDR3 comprises 13 residues. Trimming shortened V by 2 bases and J by 1 base, and 5 bases separated the two germline ends.

This chain links TRBV10-3 with TRBJ1-2; D not certain. The sample in question was PBMCs, obtained from a glioma patient treated with radiotherapy, temozolomide or both. This receptor was obtained from a man aged 35 to 55 with glioma. The DNA of the CDR3 is TGTGCCATCAGTGAGAGACATAACTATGGCTACACCTTC. This translates into CAISERHNYGYTF.